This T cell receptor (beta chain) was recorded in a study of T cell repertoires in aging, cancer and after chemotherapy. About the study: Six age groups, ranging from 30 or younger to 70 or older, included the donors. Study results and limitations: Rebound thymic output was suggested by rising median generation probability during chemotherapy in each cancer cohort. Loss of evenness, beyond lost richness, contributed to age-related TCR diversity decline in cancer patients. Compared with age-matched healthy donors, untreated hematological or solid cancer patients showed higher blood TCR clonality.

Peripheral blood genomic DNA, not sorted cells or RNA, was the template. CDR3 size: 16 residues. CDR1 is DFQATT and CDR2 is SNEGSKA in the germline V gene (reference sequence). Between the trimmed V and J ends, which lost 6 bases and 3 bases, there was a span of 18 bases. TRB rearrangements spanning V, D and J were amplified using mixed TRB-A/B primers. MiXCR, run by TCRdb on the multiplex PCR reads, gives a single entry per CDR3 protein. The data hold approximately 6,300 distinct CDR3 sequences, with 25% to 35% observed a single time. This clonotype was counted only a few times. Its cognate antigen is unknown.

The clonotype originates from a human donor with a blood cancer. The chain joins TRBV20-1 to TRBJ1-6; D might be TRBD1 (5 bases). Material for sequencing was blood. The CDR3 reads CSAKGLGSDYNSPLHF. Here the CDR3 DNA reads TGCAGTGCAAAGGGACTGGGCTCCGACTATAATTCACCCCTCCACTTT.